What follows are 24 T cell receptor beta chains derived from one specimen sequenced in a study of human T cells and chemical hapten exposure (dated by TCRdb to the early 2020s). The time point label of this sample denotes: patch test 1, 2 weeks after DPC sensitization. The sample's treatment or condition label, in plain terms: therapeutic diphenylcyclopropenone sensitization with weekly scalp DPC. The library came from RACE. Sequencer: NextSeq 500. The raw public data were reprocessed by TCRdb itself: fastp quality trimming at Q25, MiXCR clonotype calling, in-frame beta chains only. Rows merge per CDR3 protein into single entries with the most common DNA and genes. The sample table lists about 360,000 distinct CDR3 sequences, around 7% of them with a count of one. The ten largest make up 7.5% to 8.5% of the sample. The sequencing here drew on whole blood, taken in connection with sensitization to the hapten diphenylcyclopropenone (DPC). These receptors came from a woman aged 18-29 years with alopecia areata. Some clones in this sample may be carry-over from other donors' samples.

Ten or more counts support this clonotype. The chain joins TRBV6-1 to TRBJ2-3; 7 bases map to TRBD2. This CDR3 is 12 amino acids long. Germline CDR1 and CDR2: MNHNS and SASEGT. Trimming removed 8 bases from V and 9 bases from J; junction bases left unmatched: 8. This CDR3 is CASVREPGTQYF. The CDR3 region has the DNA TGTGCCAGCGTGCGGGAGCCGGGGACGCAGTATTTT.

In this sample, this clonotype turned up a few times. The chain links TRBV5-6 to TRBJ1-6; D is ambiguous. Germline assignment: CDR1 SGHDT and CDR2 YYEEEE. The ends were cut back, 0 bases at V and 5 bases at J, with 12 bases in the middle. CDR3 length: 16 residues. CDR3 DNA: TGTGCCAGCAGCTTGGGTCCGCAGGCGAATAATTCACCCCTCCACTTT. Protein sequence: CASSLGPQANNSPLHF. Full variable domain (outside the CDR3, taken from reference TRBV5-6 and TRBJ1-6): DAGVTQSPTHLIKTRGQQVTLRCSPKSGHDTVSWYQQALGQGPQFIFQYYEEEERQRGNFPDRFSGHQFPNYSSELNVNALLLGDSALYLCASSLGPQANNSPLHFGNGTRLTVT.

The CDR3 is CASSPTFYRAANYGYTF. CDR3 bases: TGTGCCAGCAGCCCTACCTTCTACAGAGCAGCTAACTATGGCTACACCTTC. The chain carries TRBV6-5 and TRBJ1-2; unclear D gene. The CDR3 runs 17 residues. V was pared by 6 bases and J by 0 bases, with 20 bases between. Germline CDR1 reads MNHEY; CDR2 reads SVGAGI.

The sample holds many counts of this clonotype. The chain carries TRBV12-3 or TRBV12-4 and TRBJ2-2; possibly TRBD1 for D (5 bases). V was clipped by 2 bases and J by 6 bases, with 13 bases between them. CDR3 length: 15 amino acids. The CDR3 nucleotides are TGTGCCAGCAGTTTACTTTCAGGGATGGCCGGGGAGCTGTTTTTT. This sequence encodes CASSLLSGMAGELFF.

This clonotype came up many times. The CDR3 bases are TGTGCCAGCAGCCAAGATATAGGGGGTCCTGAGCAGTTCTTC. Its protein is CASSQDIGGPEQFF. The chain has TRBV14 and TRBJ2-1, with TRBD1 as a possible D gene (6 bases). Trimming took off 0 bases at V and 9 bases at J, with 12 bases between the two ends. The CDR3 contains 14 residues. Per the germline V gene, CDR1 is SGHDN and CDR2 is FVKESK.

The chain uses TRBV6-2 or TRBV6-3 and TRBJ1-2; D is unclear. The V end was cut by 5 bases, the J end by 4 bases, with 17 bases between. Germline CDR1 reads MNHEY; CDR2 reads SVGEGT. The CDR3 is 15 amino acids. DNA of the CDR3: TGTGCCAGCAGTAGGACGGAGTTTTCTTTCTATGGCTACACCTTC. It encodes CASSRTEFSFYGYTF.

This clonotype was observed at least ten times. The V gene is TRBV10-3, the J gene TRBJ1-2; D remains ambiguous. The CDR3 runs 14 residues. Germline V CDR1 and CDR2: ENHRY, SYGVKD. Trimming removed 0 bases from V and 4 bases from J, with 9 bases in between. CDR3 protein: CAISESGPFYGYTF. CDR3 sequence (DNA): TGTGCCATCAGTGAGTCAGGGCCTTTCTATGGCTACACCTTC.

The sample holds many counts of this clonotype. This sequence joins TRBV6-1 and TRBJ2-7; 9 bases are shared with TRBD1. CDR3 size: 15 residues. Trimming cost V 4 bases and J 3 bases; bases outside gene matches: 7. CDR1 MNHNS and CDR2 SASEGT come from the germline V gene. CDR3 region: CASSVMGQGFYEQYF. Here the CDR3 DNA reads TGTGCCAGCAGTGTTATGGGACAGGGATTCTACGAGCAGTACTTC.

A few counts support this clonotype. The chain joins TRBV24-1 to TRBJ2-3; TRBD1 or TRBD2 may be the D gene (7 bases each). This CDR3 has 13 residues. The V and J ends lost 9 bases and 2 bases respectively, with 11 bases between them. Germline lookup yields CDR1 KGHDR and CDR2 SFDVKD. The CDR3: CATGEGATDTQYF. Here the CDR3 DNA reads TGTGCCACCGGGGAGGGGGCCACAGATACGCAGTATTTT.

This chain joins TRBV5-1 and TRBJ2-3; possible D gene TRBD2, 5 bases. The CDR3 is made up of 15 amino acids. V was pared by 5 bases and J by 3 bases, with 16 bases between. Germline V lookup: CDR1 SGHRS, CDR2 YFSETQ. CDR3 DNA: TGCGCCAGCAGTTCGGACCCCCGAGGGACAGATACGCAGTATTTT. Its protein is CASSSDPRGTDTQYF.

This sequence joins TRBV6-6 and TRBJ1-6, with TRBD1 matching over 7 bases. The ends lost 7 bases at V and 5 bases at J; junction bases unmatched: 5. The CDR3 runs 14 residues. Germline-derived CDR1 and CDR2 are MNHNY and SVGAGI (reference sequence). In DNA, the CDR3 is TGTGCCAGCAAGAAGGGACAGAATAATTCACCCCTCCACTTT. Amino acids: CASKKGQNNSPLHF.

This clonotype was observed a handful of times. This chain joins TRBV5-1 and TRBJ2-1; 11 nucleotides line up with TRBD2. The CDR3 has 15 residues. V was clipped by 1 base and J by 9 bases; unmatched bases: 6. Germline V lookup: CDR1 SGHRS, CDR2 YFSETQ. For the CDR3, the DNA is TGCGCCAGCAGCTTGATAGCGGGGGGGCAGAGTGAGCAGTTCTTC. Its protein product is CASSLIAGGQSEQFF.

This clonotype has a handful of counts. The genes are TRBV7-2 and TRBJ2-1; tentative D call: TRBD2 (6 bases). Trimming cost V 1 base and J 0 bases, with 19 bases left between them. The CDR3 sequence is 19 residues long. Germline CDR1 and CDR2: SGHTA and FQGNSA. The CDR3 bases are TGTGCCAGCAGCTTAGATGTGATTGAGGACTATGACTCCTACAATGAGCAGTTCTTC. Translating gives CASSLDVIEDYDSYNEQFF.

This CDR3 is CASSLLGGLTVGTQYF. The CDR3 DNA is TGCGCCAGCAGCTTGCTGGGAGGACTAACCGTCGGTACGCAGTATTTT. The chain links TRBV5-1 to TRBJ2-3, with a tentative D call TRBD2 (6 bases). The germline gives CDR1 SGHRS, CDR2 YFSETQ. The V end was cut by 1 base, the J end by 8 bases, with 20 bases between. CDR3 length: 16 amino acids. Using reference TRBV5-1 and TRBJ2-3 for the parts outside the CDR3, the full variable domain is KAGVTQTPRYLIKTRGQQVTLSCSPISGHRSVSWYQQTPGQGLQFLFEYFSETQRNKGNFPGRFSGRQFSNSRSEMNVSTLELGDSALYLCASSLLGGLTVGTQYFGPGTRLTVL.

This clonotype was observed a few times. CDR3 sequence reads: CASSTLHGAPGSYNEQFF. CDR3 DNA sequence: TGTGCCAGTAGTACCCTCCACGGGGCGCCAGGTTCCTACAATGAGCAGTTCTTC. V usage is TRBV19 and J usage is TRBJ2-1; D may be TRBD1 or TRBD2 (5 bases each). CDR3 size: 18 residues. Germline assignment: CDR1 LNHDA and CDR2 SQIVND (reference sequence). Trimming left V 4 bases short and J 1 base short, with 20 bases between.

The V call is TRBV5-8, the J call TRBJ1-4; D is possibly TRBD1 (5 bases). V was cut by 0 bases and J by 10 bases, with 13 bases left in between. The CDR3 is 14 residues long. Germline assignment: CDR1 SGHTS and CDR2 YDEGEE. CDR3: CASSLGTYDAKLFF. In nucleotides, the CDR3 is TGTGCCAGCAGCTTGGGGACATACGACGCAAAACTGTTTTTT.

This clonotype appeared many times. The gene calls are TRBV6-5 and TRBJ2-6, with D possibly matching TRBD2 (6 bases). V was shortened by 2 bases and J by 0 bases, with 17 bases between the two germline ends. This CDR3 is 19 amino acids long. Germline loops: CDR1 MNHEY, CDR2 SVGAGI. CDR3 protein: CASSYLRGGSSSGANVLTF. Written as DNA, the CDR3 is TGTGCCAGCAGTTACCTAAGAGGAGGGTCGAGCTCTGGGGCCAACGTCCTGACTTTC.

The CDR3 sequence: CASSLAGGWRNYGYTF. The CDR3 coding sequence is TGTGCCAGCAGCTTGGCCGGGGGTTGGAGAAACTATGGCTACACCTTC. The chain combines TRBV5-4 with TRBJ1-2; a weak D match, TRBD1 (5 bases). V lost 0 bases, J lost 2 bases, and 14 bases lay in between. Germline V lookup: CDR1 SGHNT, CDR2 YYREEE (reference sequence). CDR3 length equals 16 residues.

This clonotype was found a few times. The CDR3 region has the DNA TGTGCCAGCAGCCAAGAACGGTACAGGGAGGATGGCTACACCTTC. Its translation is CASSQERYREDGYTF. This chain uses TRBV3-1 with TRBJ1-2; tentative D call: TRBD1 (6 bases). V was pared by 0 bases and J by 6 bases, with 14 bases between. The CDR3 is 15 residues long. The germline CDR1 and CDR2 sequences are LGHDT and YNNKEL (reference sequence).

The V gene is TRBV7-8, the J gene TRBJ2-1; D unclear. Trimming removed 1 base from V and 8 bases from J, with 21 bases in between. The CDR3 consists of 17 residues. Germline V gives CDR1 SGHVS, CDR2 FQNEAQ. The CDR3 loop is CASSLEVPNSKRDEQFF. As DNA, the CDR3 is TGTGCCAGCAGCTTAGAGGTACCGAACTCCAAACGGGATGAGCAGTTCTTC.

Note on this clonotype: This sequence may be a read error, since a much larger clone differs from it by one base. The chain employs TRBV7-9 and TRBJ2-3; 10 bases match TRBD2. Trimming cost V 5 bases and J 4 bases; bases outside gene matches: 3. There are 14 residues in the CDR3. CDR1 and CDR2 (germline): SEHNR, FQNEAQ (reference sequence). The CDR3 coding sequence is TGTGCCAGCAGCCAGAGCGGGGGGGCAGATACGCAGTATTTT. It yields the protein CASSQSGGADTQYF.

The J gene is TRBJ1-3, the V gene TRBV20-1; D ambiguous. The CDR3 is 11 amino acids. Germline CDR1 and CDR2: DFQATT and SNEGSKA (reference sequence). Trimming removed 3 bases at V and 4 bases at J, with 4 bases between. CDR3 protein: CSASGGNTIYF. CDR3 sequence (DNA): TGCAGTGCTAGTGGGGGAAACACCATATATTTT.

This sequence joins TRBV6-2 or TRBV6-3 and TRBJ1-2; 7 nucleotides match TRBD1. V gave up 0 bases and J gave up 2 bases; unmatched junction bases: 12. From germline, CDR1 is MNHEY and CDR2 SVGEGT. The length of the CDR3 is 18 residues. CDR3 sequence (DNA): TGTGCCAGCAGTTACTCCTCAGGGGGTCAGCGTAAAAACTATGGCTACACCTTC. Its protein is CASSYSSGGQRKNYGYTF.

This clonotype was observed many times. The chain combines TRBV6-5 with TRBJ2-7, with D uncertain. CDR3 length: 16 residues. Trimming left V 0 bases short and J 2 bases short, with 14 bases between. Germline V gives CDR1 MNHEY, CDR2 SVGAGI. CDR3 nucleotide sequence: TGTGCCAGCAGTTACTCGCACAGCCCTACCCCCTACGAGCAGTACTTC. Encoded protein: CASSYSHSPTPYEQYF.